This T cell receptor beta chain originates from a study of T cells in Graves' hyperthyroidism and ophthalmopathy. Amplified regions were TCR beta CDR3 sequences from RNA transcripts. The HTBI primer set served for first-round RT-PCR of the TCR CDR3. From the multiplex PCR reads, TCRdb called clonotypes with MiXCR, one entry per CDR3 protein. Of about 350,000 distinct CDR3 sequences detected, around a sixth appear once; the ten largest clones hold around 15%. The table lists this clonotype with many counts. Its antigen is currently unknown. In the ophthalmopathy cohort, Clinical Activity Score was at least 3, NOSPECS grade at least 4, and duration under 3 months. Patients were excluded because of uncontrolled infection, other autoimmune disease, pregnancy or lactation. Diagnoses were established using clinical symptoms, serum thyroxine and TRAb, thyroid ultrasound and orbital computed tomography. Findings and caveats of the study: Researchers found most expanded thyroid clonotypes above 0.001 in blood as well.

Germline V gives CDR1 SGDLS, CDR2 YYNGEE. Trimming removed 0 bases at V and 4 bases at J, with 10 bases between. The CDR3 covers 14 residues. The clonotype comes from a woman in her thirties or forties with Graves' ophthalmopathy. Material: blood. The chain uses TRBV9 and TRBJ1-1; D uncertain. Written as DNA, the CDR3 is TGTGCCAGCAGCGTAGATGTTTCGGGCACTGAAGCTTTCTTT. This encodes CASSVDVSGTEAFF.